Below, 8 T cell receptor beta chains from the same sample are listed, as sequenced in a study of technical replicates of blood from several donors. Here immunoSEQ multiplex PCR was the method, and the copy in TCRdb shows in-frame clones only, minus some. The sample has approximately 97,000 clones; 90% to 97% are singletons. Specimen: T cells isolated from PBMCs. These receptor sequences come from a human donor in good health.

The rearrangement uses TRBV10-3 and TRBJ2-1, with D maybe TRBD2 (5 bases). Germline V gene lookup returns CDR1 ENHRY and CDR2 SYGVKD. The CDR3 loop spans 12 amino acids. V was pared by 4 bases and J by 7 bases, with 8 bases between. CDR3 sequence (DNA): TGTGCCATCAGTGGCGACTATAATGAGCAGTTCTTC. Its protein is CAISGDYNEQFF.

The J gene is TRBJ1-5, the V gene TRBV9; D remains ambiguous. CDR1 is SGDLS and CDR2 is YYNGEE in the germline V gene. Trimming pared 0 bases from V and 3 bases from J, leaving 10 bases between. The CDR3 totals 15 residues. Written as DNA, the CDR3 is TGTGCCAGCAGCGTAGGCCCATACTACAATCAGCCCCAGCATTTT. Translating gives CASSVGPYYNQPQHF.

The chain combines TRBV5-1 with TRBJ1-1; maybe TRBD1 (5 bases). The CDR3 is 14 amino acids. Germline CDR1 reads SGHRS; CDR2 reads YFSETQ. The ends were cut back, 2 bases at V and 1 base at J, with 9 bases in the middle. The CDR3 sequence: CASSFTGPNTEAFF. CDR3 coding DNA: TGCGCCAGCAGCTTTACAGGCCCGAACACTGAAGCTTTCTTT.

The chain couples TRBV29-1 to TRBJ1-2; the match to TRBD1 covers 10 bases. This CDR3 has 11 residues. V lost 6 bases to trimming and J lost 6 bases; unmatched junction nucleotides: 1. The germline V gene has CDR1 SQVTM and CDR2 ANQGSEA. The CDR3: CSVGQGDGYTF. CDR3 coding DNA: TGCAGCGTCGGACAGGGGGATGGCTACACCTTC. The variable domain in full, with the rest retrieved from reference TRBV29-1 and TRBJ1-2, is SAVISQKPSRDICQRGTSLTIQCQVDSQVTMMFWYRQQPGQSLTLIATANQGSEATYESGFVIDKFPISRPNLTFSTLTVSNMSPEDSSIYLCSVGQGDGYTFGSGTRLTVV.

In its sample, this clone was seen once. J is TRBJ2-1 and V is TRBV18, with 8 nucleotides matching TRBD1. Per the germline V gene, CDR1 is KGHSH and CDR2 is LQKENI. The CDR3 extends over 15 amino acids. V lost 3 bases, J lost 5 bases, and 6 bases stayed unmatched. CDR3 sequence reads: CASSPRGQDHNEQFF. CDR3 in DNA: TGTGCCAGCTCACCCCGGGGACAGGACCACAATGAGCAGTTCTTC.

The gene calls are TRBV28 and TRBJ1-1; no clear D gene. V was shortened by 6 bases and J by 0 bases, with 5 bases between the two germline ends. Per germline, CDR1 MDHEN and CDR2 SYDVKM. The CDR3 extends over 12 amino acids. The CDR3 region is CASRDLNTEAFF. The CDR3 DNA is TGTGCCAGCAGGGACTTGAACACTGAAGCTTTCTTT. Looking up the rest from reference TRBV28 and TRBJ1-1 gives the full variable domain: DVKVTQSSRYLVKRTGEKVFLECVQDMDHENMFWYRQDPGLGLRLIYFSYDVKMKEKGDIPEGYSVSREKKERFSLILESASTNQTSMYLCASRDLNTEAFFGQGTRLTVV.

The J gene is TRBJ1-3, the V gene TRBV9; D uncertain. Germline-derived CDR1 and CDR2 are SGDLS and YYNGEE. V lost 4 bases, J lost 0 bases, and 11 bases lay in between. The CDR3 runs to 15 residues. The CDR3 nucleotides read TGTGCCAGCAGCAAACAGACGAGCTCTGGAAACACCATATATTTT. Encoded protein: CASSKQTSSGNTIYF.

The chain joins TRBV6-6 to TRBJ1-2, with D uncertain. The germline CDR1 and CDR2 sequences are MNHNY and SVGAGI (reference sequence). The V gene lost 11 bases and the J gene lost 8 bases, with 9 bases spanning the gap. The CDR3 sequence is 9 residues long. Here the CDR3 DNA reads TGTGCCGCGGATTCGGGCTACACCTTC. It is translated as CAADSGYTF.